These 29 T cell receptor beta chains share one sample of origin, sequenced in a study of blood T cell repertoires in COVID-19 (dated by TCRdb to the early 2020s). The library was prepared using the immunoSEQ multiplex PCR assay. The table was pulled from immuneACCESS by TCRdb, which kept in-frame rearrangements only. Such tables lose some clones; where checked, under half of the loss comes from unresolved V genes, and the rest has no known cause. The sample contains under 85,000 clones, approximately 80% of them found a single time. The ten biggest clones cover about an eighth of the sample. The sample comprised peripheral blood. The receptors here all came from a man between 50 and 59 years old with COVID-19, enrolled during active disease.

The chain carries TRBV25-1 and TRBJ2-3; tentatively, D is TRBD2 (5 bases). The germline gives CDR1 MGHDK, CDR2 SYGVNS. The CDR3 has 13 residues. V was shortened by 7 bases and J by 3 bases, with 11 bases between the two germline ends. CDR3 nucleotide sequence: TGTGCCAGCACCCCGGGGTCTACAGATACGCAGTATTTT. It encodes CASTPGSTDTQYF.

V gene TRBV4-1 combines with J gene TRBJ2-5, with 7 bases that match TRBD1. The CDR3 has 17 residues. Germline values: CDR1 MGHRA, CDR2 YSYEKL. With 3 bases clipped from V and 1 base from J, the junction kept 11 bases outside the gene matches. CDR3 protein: CASSQAVQGRVQETQYF. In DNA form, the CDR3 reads TGCGCCAGCAGCCAGGCCGTACAGGGGCGAGTCCAAGAGACCCAGTACTTC.

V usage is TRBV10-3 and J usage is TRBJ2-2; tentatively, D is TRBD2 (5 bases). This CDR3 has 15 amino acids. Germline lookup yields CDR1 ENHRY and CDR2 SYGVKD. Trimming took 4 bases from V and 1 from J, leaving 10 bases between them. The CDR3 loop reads CAISGASRNTGELFF. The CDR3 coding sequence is TGTGCCATCAGTGGGGCTAGCAGGAACACCGGGGAGCTGTTTTTT.

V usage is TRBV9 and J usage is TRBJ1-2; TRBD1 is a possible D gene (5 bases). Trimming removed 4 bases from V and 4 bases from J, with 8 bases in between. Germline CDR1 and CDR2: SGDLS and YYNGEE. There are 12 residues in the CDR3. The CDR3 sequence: CASSQGLYGYTF. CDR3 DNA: TGTGCCAGCAGCCAGGGCCTCTATGGCTACACCTTC. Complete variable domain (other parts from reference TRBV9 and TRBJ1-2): DSGVTQTPKHLITATGQRVTLRCSPRSGDLSVYWYQQSLDQGLQFLIQYYNGEERAKGNILERFSAQQFPDLHSELNLSSLELGDSALYFCASSQGLYGYTFGSGTRLTVV.

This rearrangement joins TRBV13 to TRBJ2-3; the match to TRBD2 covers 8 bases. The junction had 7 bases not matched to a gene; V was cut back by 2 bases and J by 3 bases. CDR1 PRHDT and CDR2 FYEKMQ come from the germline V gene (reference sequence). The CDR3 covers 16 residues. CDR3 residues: CASSLYGGARTDTQYF. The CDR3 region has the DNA TGTGCCAGCAGCTTATACGGGGGGGCCCGGACAGATACGCAGTATTTT.

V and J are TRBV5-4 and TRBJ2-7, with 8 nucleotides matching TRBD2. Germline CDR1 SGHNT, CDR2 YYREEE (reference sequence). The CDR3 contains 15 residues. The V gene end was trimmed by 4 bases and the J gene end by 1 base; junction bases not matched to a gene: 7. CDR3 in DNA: TGTGCCAGCAGCCCGGGAGGGGGGGGGTCCTACGAGCAGTACTTC. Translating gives CASSPGGGGSYEQYF.

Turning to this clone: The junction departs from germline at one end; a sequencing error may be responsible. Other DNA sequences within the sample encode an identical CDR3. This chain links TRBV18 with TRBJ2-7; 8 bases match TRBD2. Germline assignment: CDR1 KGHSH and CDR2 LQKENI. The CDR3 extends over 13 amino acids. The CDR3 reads CASSRGGSYEQYF. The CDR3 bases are TGTGCCAGCTCCCGCGGGGGGTCCTATGAGCAGTACTTC.

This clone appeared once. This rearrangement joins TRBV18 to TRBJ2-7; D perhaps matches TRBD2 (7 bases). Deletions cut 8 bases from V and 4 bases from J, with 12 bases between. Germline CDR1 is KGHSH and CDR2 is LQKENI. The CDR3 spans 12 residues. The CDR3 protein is CASGGGPYEQYF. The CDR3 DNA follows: TGTGCCAGCGGGGGGGGCCCTTACGAGCAGTACTTC. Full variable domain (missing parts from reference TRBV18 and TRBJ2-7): NAGVMQNPRHLVRRRGQEARLRCSPMKGHSHVYWYRQLPEEGLKFMVYLQKENIIDESGMPKERFSAEFPKEGPSILRIQQVVRGDSAAYFCASGGGPYEQYFGPGTRLTVT.

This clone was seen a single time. Written as DNA, the CDR3 is TGTGCCATCAAGGCGGAAACGGGTCAGCCCCAGCATTTT. Protein sequence: CAIKAETGQPQHF. This rearrangement joins TRBV10-3 to TRBJ1-5, with D unclear. CDR3 size: 13 residues. Germline V gene data show CDR1 as ENHRY and CDR2 as SYGVKD. V was pared by 7 bases and J by 6 bases, with 13 bases between.

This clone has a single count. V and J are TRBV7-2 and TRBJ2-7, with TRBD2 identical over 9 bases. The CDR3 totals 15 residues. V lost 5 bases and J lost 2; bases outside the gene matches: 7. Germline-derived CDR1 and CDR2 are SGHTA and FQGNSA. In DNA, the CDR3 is TGTGCCAGCAGCGCGAGCGGGGGGAATACCTACGAGCAGTACTTC. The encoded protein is CASSASGGNTYEQYF.

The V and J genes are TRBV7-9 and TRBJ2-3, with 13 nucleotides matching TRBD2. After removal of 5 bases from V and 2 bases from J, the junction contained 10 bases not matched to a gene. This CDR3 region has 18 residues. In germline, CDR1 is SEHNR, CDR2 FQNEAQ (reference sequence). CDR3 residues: CASSPWTSGGPNTDTQYF. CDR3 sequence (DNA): TGTGCCAGCAGCCCATGGACTAGCGGGGGCCCCAACACAGATACGCAGTATTTT.

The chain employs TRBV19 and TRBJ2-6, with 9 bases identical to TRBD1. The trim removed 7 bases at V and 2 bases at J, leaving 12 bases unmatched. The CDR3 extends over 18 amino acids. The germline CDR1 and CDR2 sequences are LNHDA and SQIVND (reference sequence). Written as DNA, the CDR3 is TGTGCCAGTACCTCAACTCCGGGACAGGGTGCTGGGGCCAACGTCCTGACTTTC. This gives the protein CASTSTPGQGAGANVLTF.

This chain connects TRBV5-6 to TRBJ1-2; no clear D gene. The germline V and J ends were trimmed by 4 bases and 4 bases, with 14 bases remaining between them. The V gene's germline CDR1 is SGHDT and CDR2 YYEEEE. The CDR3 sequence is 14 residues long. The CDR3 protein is CASSDDGVSYGYTF. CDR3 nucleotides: TGTGCCAGCAGCGACGACGGAGTTAGCTATGGCTACACCTTC.

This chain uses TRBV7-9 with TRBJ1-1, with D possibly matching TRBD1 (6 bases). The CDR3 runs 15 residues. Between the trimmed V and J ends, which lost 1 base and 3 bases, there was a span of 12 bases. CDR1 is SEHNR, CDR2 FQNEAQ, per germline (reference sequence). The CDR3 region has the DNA TGTGCCAGCAGCTTAGACAGGGACGGATACACTGAAGCTTTCTTT. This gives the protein CASSLDRDGYTEAFF.

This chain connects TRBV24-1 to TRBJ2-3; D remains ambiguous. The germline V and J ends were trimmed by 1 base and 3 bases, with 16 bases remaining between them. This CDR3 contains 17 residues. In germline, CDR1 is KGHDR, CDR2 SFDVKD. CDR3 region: CATSDFGQAGDTDTQYF. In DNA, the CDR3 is TGTGCCACCAGTGATTTTGGGCAGGCCGGCGATACAGATACGCAGTATTTT.

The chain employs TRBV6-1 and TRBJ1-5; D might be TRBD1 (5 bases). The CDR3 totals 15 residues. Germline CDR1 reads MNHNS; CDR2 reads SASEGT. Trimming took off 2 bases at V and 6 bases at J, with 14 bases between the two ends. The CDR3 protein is CASSEPDSDRQPQHF. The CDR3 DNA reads TGTGCCAGCAGTGAACCAGACAGCGATCGTCAGCCCCAGCATTTT.

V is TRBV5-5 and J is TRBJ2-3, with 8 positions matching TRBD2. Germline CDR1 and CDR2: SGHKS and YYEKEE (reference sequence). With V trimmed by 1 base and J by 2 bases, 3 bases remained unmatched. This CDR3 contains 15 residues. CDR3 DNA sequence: TGTGCCAGCAGCTTGCGGGGGGGGCCCACAGATACGCAGTATTTT. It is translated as CASSLRGGPTDTQYF.

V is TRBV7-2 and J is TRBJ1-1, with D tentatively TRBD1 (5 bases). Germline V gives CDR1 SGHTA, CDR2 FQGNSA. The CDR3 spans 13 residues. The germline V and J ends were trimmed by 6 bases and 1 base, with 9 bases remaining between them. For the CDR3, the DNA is TGTGCCAGCAGACGACAGCCGAACACTGAAGCTTTCTTT. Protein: CASRRQPNTEAFF. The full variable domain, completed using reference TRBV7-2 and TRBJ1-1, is GAGVSQSPSNKVTEKGKDVELRCDPISGHTALYWYRQSLGQGLEFLIYFQGNSAPDKSGLPSDRFSAERTGGSVSTLTIQRTQQEDSAVYLCASRRQPNTEAFFGQGTRLTVV.

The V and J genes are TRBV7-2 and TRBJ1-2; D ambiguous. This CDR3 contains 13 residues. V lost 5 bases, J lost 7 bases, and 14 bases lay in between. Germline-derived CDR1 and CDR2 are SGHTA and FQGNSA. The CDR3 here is CASSLNRVRGYTF. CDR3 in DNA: TGTGCCAGCAGCCTGAATCGGGTCCGTGGCTACACCTTC.

The chain's CDR3 is CASSQYLTGFSGNTIYF. The CDR3 coding sequence is TGCGCCAGCAGCCAATATCTGACAGGCTTCTCTGGAAACACCATATATTTT. This chain connects TRBV4-1 to TRBJ1-3, with D possibly TRBD1 on 6 matching bases. V was trimmed by 2 bases and J by 0 bases, leaving 14 bases between them. The CDR3 runs 17 residues. From germline, CDR1 is MGHRA and CDR2 YSYEKL.

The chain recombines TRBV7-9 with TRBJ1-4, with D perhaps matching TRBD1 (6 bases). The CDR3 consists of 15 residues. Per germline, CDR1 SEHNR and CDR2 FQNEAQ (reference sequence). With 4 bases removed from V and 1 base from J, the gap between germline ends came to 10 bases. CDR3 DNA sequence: TGTGCCAGCAGCTGGGAACAGGGAACTAATGAAAAACTGTTTTTT. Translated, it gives CASSWEQGTNEKLFF. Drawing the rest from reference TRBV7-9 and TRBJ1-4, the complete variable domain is DTGVSQNPRHKITKRGQNVTFRCDPISEHNRLYWYRQTLGQGPEFLTYFQNEAQLEKSRLLSDRFSAERPKGSFSTLEIQRTEQGDSAMYLCASSWEQGTNEKLFFGSGTQLSVL.

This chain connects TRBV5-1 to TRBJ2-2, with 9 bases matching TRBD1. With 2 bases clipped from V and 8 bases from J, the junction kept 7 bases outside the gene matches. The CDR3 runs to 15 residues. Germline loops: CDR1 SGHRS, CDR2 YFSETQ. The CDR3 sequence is CASSLPGQGYGELFF. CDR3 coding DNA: TGCGCCAGCAGCTTACCGGGACAGGGTTATGGGGAGCTGTTTTTT.

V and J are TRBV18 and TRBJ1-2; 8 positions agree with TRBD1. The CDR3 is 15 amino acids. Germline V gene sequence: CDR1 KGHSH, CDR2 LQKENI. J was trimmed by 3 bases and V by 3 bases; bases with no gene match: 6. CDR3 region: CASSPQSTGDYGYTF. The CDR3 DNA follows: TGTGCCAGCTCACCCCAATCGACAGGGGACTATGGCTACACCTTC.

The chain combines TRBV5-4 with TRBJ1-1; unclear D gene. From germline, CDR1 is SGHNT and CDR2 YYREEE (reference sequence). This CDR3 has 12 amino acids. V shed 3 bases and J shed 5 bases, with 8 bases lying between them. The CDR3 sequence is CASSSRVTEAFF. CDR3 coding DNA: TGTGCCAGCAGCTCAAGAGTAACTGAAGCTTTCTTT.

In nucleotides, the CDR3 is TGTGCCAGCAGCCTTCGGATCGGGGTTGGCGAGACCCAGTACTTC. Translation gives CASSLRIGVGETQYF. V and J are TRBV7-3 and TRBJ2-5; D perhaps matches TRBD2 (5 bases). Germline CDR1 reads SGHTA; CDR2 reads FQGTGA. The CDR3 extends over 15 amino acids. V gave up 5 bases and J gave up 5 bases, with 18 bases separating them.

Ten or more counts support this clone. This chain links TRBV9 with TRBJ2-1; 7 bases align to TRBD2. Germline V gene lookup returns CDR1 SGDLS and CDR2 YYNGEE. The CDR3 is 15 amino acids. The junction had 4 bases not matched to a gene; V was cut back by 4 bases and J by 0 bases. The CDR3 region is CASSPGGSSYNEQFF. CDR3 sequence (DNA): TGTGCCAGCAGCCCCGGGGGGAGCTCCTACAATGAGCAGTTCTTC.

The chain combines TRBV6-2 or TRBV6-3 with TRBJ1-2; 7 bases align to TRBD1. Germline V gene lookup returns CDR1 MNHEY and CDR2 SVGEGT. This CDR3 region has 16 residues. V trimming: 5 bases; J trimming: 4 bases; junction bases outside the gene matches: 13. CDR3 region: CASSTTRQGRGYGYTF. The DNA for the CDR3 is TGTGCCAGCAGTACCACCCGACAGGGCCGAGGCTATGGCTACACCTTC.

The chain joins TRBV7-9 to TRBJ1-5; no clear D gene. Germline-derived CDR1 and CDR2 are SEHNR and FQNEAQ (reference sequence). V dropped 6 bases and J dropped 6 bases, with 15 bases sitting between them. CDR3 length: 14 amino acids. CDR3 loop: CASSGMTSLQPQHF. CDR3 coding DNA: TGTGCCAGCAGTGGTATGACTTCGCTTCAGCCCCAGCATTTT.

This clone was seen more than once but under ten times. This CDR3 is CASSRIGTPKRETQYF. CDR3 sequence (DNA): TGTGCCAGCTCACGCATAGGGACACCCAAGAGGGAGACCCAGTACTTC. This chain links TRBV18 with TRBJ2-5, with D possibly matching TRBD1 (6 bases). Germline loops: CDR1 KGHSH, CDR2 LQKENI. Trimming stripped 4 bases from V and 5 bases from J, with 20 bases between. CDR3 length: 16 residues.